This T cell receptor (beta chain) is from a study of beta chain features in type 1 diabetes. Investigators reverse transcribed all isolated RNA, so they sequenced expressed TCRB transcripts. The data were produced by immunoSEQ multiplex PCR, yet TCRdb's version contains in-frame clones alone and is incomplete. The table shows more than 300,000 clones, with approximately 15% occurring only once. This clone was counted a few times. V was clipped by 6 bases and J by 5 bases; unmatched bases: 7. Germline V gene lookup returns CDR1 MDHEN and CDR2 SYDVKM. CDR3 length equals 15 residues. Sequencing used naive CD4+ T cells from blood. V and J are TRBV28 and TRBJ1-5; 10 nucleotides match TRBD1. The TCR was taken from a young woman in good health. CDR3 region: CASRTAGTGDQPQHF. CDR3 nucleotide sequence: TGTGCCAGCAGAACTGCCGGGACAGGGGATCAGCCCCAGCATTTT.